This TCR beta chain is from a study of OX40 agonist ivuxolimab in advanced cancers. Study information: An agonistic anti-OX40 (CD134) antibody, ivuxolimab, was used to treat the patients. Participants, 65% to 85% male, averaged approximately 60 years of age, ranging from roughly 20 to 80. Findings and caveats of the study: Dosing at 0.1 to 3.0 mg/kg was accompanied by clonal expansion of CD4+ and CD8+ blood T cells by week 6. On average, CD8+ T cells had more expanded clones than CD4+.

Details on this clone: Its target is not known.

CDR3 size: 14 residues. V lost 6 bases, J lost 1 base, and 11 bases lay in between. The germline V gene encodes CDR1 MDHEN and CDR2 SYDVKM. This table comes from immunoSEQ multiplex PCR, and its TCRdb copy is limited to in-frame clones, with some not included. The sample lists roughly 91,000 clones, around 90% occurring once. The V call is TRBV28, the J call TRBJ2-3; D may be TRBD2 (5 bases). This sequence originates from an adult with an advanced solid tumor such as melanoma, head and neck, liver or kidney cancer. The specimen comprised CD4+ or CD8+ T cells sorted from blood, sampled in a trial of the OX40 agonist ivuxolimab. Here the CDR3 reads CASSPPGGTDTQYF. The DNA for the CDR3 is TGTGCCAGCAGCCCCCCCGGGGGCACAGATACGCAGTATTTT.